The 23 T cell receptor beta chains below were found in one sample sequenced in a study of T-cell reconstitution after alpha-beta-depleted transplantation in children. The authors prepared the TCRbeta library with unique molecular identifiers. TCRdb re-called the PCR reads through MiXCR, storing one row per CDR3 protein. Seen here are under 300,000 distinct CDR3 sequences, roughly 12% observed once, and the top ten hold 20% to 30%. Sequencing used peripheral blood, obtained 180 days after TCRalphabeta/CD19-depleted stem cell transplant. These receptors all stem from a male patient aged 2 to 10 who had a stem cell transplant for chronic granulomatous disease, so the T cells may come from the graft donor.

The sample holds many counts of this clonotype. This rearrangement joins TRBV5-1 to TRBJ1-2; no reliable D call. The germline CDR1 and CDR2 sequences are SGHRS and YFSETQ. Trimming pared 0 bases from V and 7 bases from J, leaving 16 bases between. This CDR3 contains 15 residues. The CDR3 DNA sequence: TGCGCCAGCAGCTTGGCTGGCGGCGGGAGTCCTGGCTACACCTTC. The encoded protein is CASSLAGGGSPGYTF.

This clonotype was recorded many times. The chain couples TRBV12-3 or TRBV12-4 to TRBJ2-1; 15 bases match TRBD2. With V trimmed by 6 bases and J by 0 bases, 6 bases remained unmatched. This CDR3 is built from 18 residues. The CDR3 is CASSSPGLAGGSYNEQFF. Written as DNA, the CDR3 is TGTGCCAGCAGCTCCCCGGGACTAGCGGGAGGCTCCTACAATGAGCAGTTCTTC.

This clonotype was observed many times. The chain employs TRBV28 and TRBJ1-5; maybe TRBD1 (6 bases). Germline V lookup: CDR1 MDHEN, CDR2 SYDVKM. This CDR3 spans 16 amino acids. V was shortened by 6 bases and J by 4 bases, with 19 bases between the two germline ends. CDR3 residues: CASSPSGRGSNQPQHF. Here the CDR3 DNA reads TGTGCCAGCAGCCCCTCGGGCAGGGGATCAAATCAGCCCCAGCATTTT.

This clonotype has a count of ten or more. This chain joins TRBV28 and TRBJ2-3; 10 positions match TRBD2. The ends lost 6 bases at V and 3 bases at J; junction bases unmatched: 9. Germline loops: CDR1 MDHEN, CDR2 SYDVKM. The CDR3 sequence is 16 residues long. The CDR3 DNA reads TGTGCCAGCAGCTTGCAGCTAGCGGGAGTAACAGATACGCAGTATTTT. It translates to CASSLQLAGVTDTQYF.

This clonotype occurred many times. The chain has TRBV20-1 and TRBJ1-3; D remains ambiguous. CDR1 and CDR2 from the germline V gene are DFQATT and SNEGSKA (reference sequence). The CDR3 is 14 residues long. V was pared by 6 bases and J by 3 bases, with 15 bases between. CDR3 loop: CSAQPLAGGNTIYF. The CDR3 coding sequence is TGCAGTGCCCAACCTCTAGCGGGTGGAAACACCATATATTTT.

This clonotype has at least ten counts. The DNA of the CDR3 is TGTGCCAGCAAACTAGCGGGCCACTACAATGAGCAGTTCTTC. This sequence encodes CASKLAGHYNEQFF. This chain joins TRBV12-3 or TRBV12-4 and TRBJ2-1; the match to TRBD2 covers 9 bases. This CDR3 spans 14 amino acids. After removal of 7 bases from V and 3 bases from J, the junction contained 4 bases not matched to a gene.

This clonotype showed up many times. The J gene is TRBJ2-5, the V gene TRBV5-1; D is ambiguous. The CDR3 totals 15 residues. From germline, CDR1 is SGHRS and CDR2 YFSETQ. V was cut by 0 bases and J by 5 bases, with 14 bases left in between. CDR3 bases: TGCGCCAGCAGCTTGGGCTCCGGGCTGCTCGAGACCCAGTACTTC. Encoded protein: CASSLGSGLLETQYF.

This clonotype was observed at least ten times. This sequence joins TRBV6-2 or TRBV6-3 and TRBJ1-5; tentatively, D is TRBD1 (6 bases). The CDR3 totals 15 residues. Germline CDR1 MNHEY, CDR2 SVGEGT. Trimming stripped 7 bases from V and 7 bases from J, with 20 bases between. CDR3 DNA: TGTGCCAGCACCAGGGACAAGTTTTTGGGACAGCCCCAGCATTTT. Translating gives CASTRDKFLGQPQHF.

This clonotype appeared many times. The CDR3 region is CASSLESVRAEAFF. The CDR3 DNA is TGTGCCAGCAGTTTAGAATCAGTCCGGGCTGAAGCTTTCTTT. The genes are TRBV12-3 or TRBV12-4 and TRBJ1-1; no clear D gene. This CDR3 contains 14 residues. V was cut by 1 base and J by 6 bases, with 12 bases left in between.

The sample holds many counts of this clonotype. V gene TRBV27 combines with J gene TRBJ2-3, with TRBD1 matching 8 bases. Trimming removed 3 bases from V and 3 bases from J; junction bases left unmatched: 8. This CDR3 has 16 residues. Germline assignment: CDR1 MNHEY and CDR2 SMNVEV (reference sequence). In DNA form, the CDR3 reads TGTGCCAGCAGTTTTGCGGGACAGGTGTCAACAGATACGCAGTATTTT. This sequence encodes CASSFAGQVSTDTQYF.

This clonotype was seen many times. This chain joins TRBV27 and TRBJ2-7, with D perhaps assigned TRBD1 or TRBD2 (5 bases each). V dropped 2 bases and J dropped 3 bases, with 11 bases sitting between them. The CDR3 contains 14 residues. CDR1 and CDR2 from the germline V gene are MNHEY and SMNVEV (reference sequence). The CDR3 is CASSLGGSLYEQYF. For the CDR3, the DNA is TGTGCCAGCAGTTTAGGGGGAAGTCTCTACGAGCAGTACTTC.

This clonotype has a count of ten or more. The chain combines TRBV3-1 with TRBJ1-5; 11 bases fit TRBD1. Losses at the gene ends were 3 bases for V and 4 bases for J; bases not matched to a gene: 5. Germline CDR1 is LGHDT and CDR2 is YNNKEL (reference sequence). The CDR3 consists of 16 residues. This chain's CDR3 is CASSHTGTGGNQPQHF. The CDR3 coding sequence is TGTGCCAGCAGCCATACCGGGACAGGGGGGAATCAGCCCCAGCATTTT.

A word on this clonotype: A much larger clone differs from this one at a single base, so this may be a read error. The J gene is TRBJ2-7, the V gene TRBV10-3; D might be TRBD1 or TRBD2, each matching 6 bases. Germline V lookup: CDR1 ENHRY, CDR2 SYGVKD. The CDR3 totals 12 residues. CDR3 residues: CAPPGATYEKYF. In DNA, the CDR3 is TGTGCCCCCCCGGGGGCGACCTACGAGAAGTACTTC.

This chain joins TRBV7-9 and TRBJ2-6, with D tentatively TRBD2 (6 bases). The CDR3 sequence is 17 residues long. Trimming pared 3 bases from V and 0 bases from J, leaving 12 bases between. In germline, CDR1 is SEHNR, CDR2 FQNEAQ (reference sequence). CDR3 in amino acids: CASSFGSGSSGANVLTF. CDR3 bases: TGTGCCAGCAGCTTCGGGAGTGGGAGCTCTGGGGCCAACGTCCTGACTTTC. The variable domain in full, with the rest retrieved from reference TRBV7-9 and TRBJ2-6, is DTGVSQNPRHKITKRGQNVTFRCDPISEHNRLYWYRQTLGQGPEFLTYFQNEAQLEKSRLLSDRFSAERPKGSFSTLEIQRTEQGDSAMYLCASSFGSGSSGANVLTFGAGSRLTVL.

This clonotype was observed many times. This chain uses TRBV7-2 with TRBJ2-5, with 9 nucleotides matching TRBD1. The CDR3 extends over 14 amino acids. V gave up 7 bases and J gave up 2 bases; unmatched junction bases: 5. Looked up from germline, CDR1 is SGHTA and CDR2 is FQGNSA. CDR3 sequence reads: CASIKDRGQETQYF. The CDR3 nucleotides are TGTGCCAGCATCAAAGACAGGGGGCAAGAGACCCAGTACTTC.

There are many counts of this clonotype. This rearrangement joins TRBV5-1 to TRBJ2-1, with 11 bases fitting TRBD2. This CDR3 has 19 amino acids. Per the germline V gene, CDR1 is SGHRS and CDR2 is YFSETQ. V lost 4 bases and J lost 2; bases outside the gene matches: 14. CDR3 sequence reads: CASSPREGSGGATYNEQFF. The CDR3 nucleotides are TGCGCCAGCAGCCCTAGGGAGGGTAGCGGGGGGGCCACCTACAATGAGCAGTTCTTC.

This clonotype was picked up many times. CDR3 loop: CASSSRGGYEQYF. Here the CDR3 DNA reads TGTGCCAGCAGCTCCCGTGGCGGATACGAGCAGTACTTC. This chain joins TRBV11-2 and TRBJ2-7; D unresolved. The CDR3 is made up of 13 amino acids. V lost 4 bases, J lost 4 bases, and 11 bases lay in between. Germline CDR1 reads SGHAT; CDR2 reads FQNNGV. The variable domain in full, with the rest retrieved from reference TRBV11-2 and TRBJ2-7, is EAGVAQSPRYKIIEKRQSVAFWCNPISGHATLYWYQQILGQGPKLLIQFQNNGVVDDSQLPKDRFSAERLKGVDSTLKIQPAKLEDSAVYLCASSSRGGYEQYFGPGTRLTVT.

This clonotype has a count of ten or more. Here the CDR3 reads CASSLTRETQYF. The CDR3 region has the DNA TGTGCCAGCAGCTTAACAAGAGAGACCCAGTACTTC. The chain uses TRBV7-3 and TRBJ2-5; D ambiguous. CDR3 length: 12 residues. V dropped 0 bases and J dropped 4 bases, with 3 bases sitting between them. CDR1 and CDR2 from the germline V gene are SGHTA and FQGTGA.

Note on this clonotype: One base away lies a much larger clone, so this may be a sequencing read error. The chain joins TRBV20-1 to TRBJ1-1; 11 nucleotides agree with TRBD1. CDR3 length equals 16 residues. Germline loops: CDR1 DFQATT, CDR2 SNEGSKA (reference sequence). DNA of the CDR3: TGCTGTGCCACGTCGGGACAGGGGGTATTGAACACTGAAGCTTTCTTT. It yields the protein CCATSGQGVLNTEAFF.

This clonotype was seen repeatedly, ten times or more. This CDR3 reads CASSQSAGGQPQHF. CDR3 DNA: TGTGCCAGCAGCCAATCGGCAGGGGGACAGCCCCAGCATTTT. This rearrangement joins TRBV4-2 to TRBJ1-5, with 7 bases fitting TRBD1. J lost 7 bases, V lost 2 bases, and 5 bases had no gene match. The CDR3 sequence is 14 residues long. Germline values: CDR1 LGHNA, CDR2 YNFKEQ.

This clonotype was recorded only once. A much larger clone lies a single base off, so this may be a read error. This sequence joins TRBV10-3 and TRBJ2-5; either TRBD1 or TRBD2 may fit D (6 bases each). This CDR3 is 12 amino acids long. Germline CDR1 and CDR2: ENHRY and SYGVKD. As DNA, the CDR3 is TGTGCCTCCGGGGGCCTCCAAGAGACCCAGCACTTC. Protein: CASGGLQETQHF.

This clonotype was seen many times. The V and J genes are TRBV21-1 and TRBJ1-1. TRBV21-1 is a documented pseudogene. The CDR3 has 16 amino acids. Written as DNA, the CDR3 is TGTGCCAGCAGCAAAGGGGCCGCTCTAATGAACACTGAAGCTTTCTTT. Translation: CASSKGAALMNTEAFF.

At least ten counts were recorded for this clonotype. The chain employs TRBV27 and TRBJ2-2; D may correspond to TRBD1 or TRBD2 (5 bases each). The V end was cut by 0 bases, the J end by 5 bases, with 19 bases between. The CDR3 covers 18 residues. Germline CDR1 MNHEY, CDR2 SMNVEV (reference sequence). The CDR3 DNA is TGTGCCAGCAGTTTATCGAGGCAGGGCCTAAGGAGGACCGGGGAGCTGTTTTTT. It is translated as CASSLSRQGLRRTGELFF.